The rows below give T cell receptor beta chains drawn from one sample of a study of blood T cell repertoires in COVID-19. Data came from immunoSEQ multiplex PCR; TCRdb stores just in-frame clones and leaves some out. Of fewer than 250,000 clones in the sample, less than 85% were seen once. Material for sequencing was peripheral blood. The receptors derive from a woman in her sixties or seventies with active or convalescent COVID-19. Both conserved end residues are part of each CDR3. Each record gives: clone size, D gene, J gene, V gene, CDR3 protein, CDR3 DNA. The D gene is left open where the match is weak. Expanded clones are given a class, and other clones once, few, many or no size at all.

>.|TRBD1|TRBJ2-1|TRBV28
CASSPHRGRRYEQFF
TGTGCCAGCAGTCCTCACAGGGGGCGTCGGTATGAGCAGTTCTTC
>.|.|TRBJ1-1|TRBV5-1
CASSLERGGAEAFF
TGCGCCAGCAGCTTGGAGAGGGGAGGAGCTGAAGCTTTCTTT
>.|.|TRBJ1-4|TRBV5-6
CASSLQGEAANEKLFF
TGTGCCAGCAGCTTGCAGGGTGAGGCGGCTAATGAAAAACTGTTTTTT
>.|TRBD1|TRBJ1-2|TRBV5-6
CASSLGTVDGYTF
TGTGCCAGCAGCTTAGGGACAGTCGATGGCTACACCTTC
>.|.|TRBJ2-5|TRBV29-1
CSVEGAPSTETQYF
TGCAGCGTTGAAGGGGCCCCCTCGACAGAGACCCAGTACTTC
>.|.|TRBJ1-2|TRBV19
CASSPRDYGYTF
TGTGCCAGTAGCCCCAGGGACTATGGCTACACCTTC
>.|.|TRBJ2-7|TRBV7-6
CASSSTLFGEQYF
TGTGCCAGCAGCTCAACCCTATTCGGGGAGCAGTACTTC
>.|.|TRBJ1-3|TRBV6-5
CASSLDSFSGNTIYF
TGTGCCAGCAGTTTGGACAGTTTCTCTGGAAACACCATATATTTT
>few|TRBD1|TRBJ1-4|TRBV9
CASSANRGGEEKLFF
TGTGCCAGCAGCGCGAACAGGGGGGGAGAAGAAAAACTGTTTTTT
>.|.|TRBJ1-1|TRBV7-2
CAIRGEGGFKAFF
TGTGCCATCCGCGGGGAGGGAGGGTTTAAGGCTTTCTTT
>once|.|TRBJ1-5|TRBV19
CASSTDSDQPQHF
TGTGCCAGTAGCACAGACAGTGATCAGCCCCAGCATTTT
>once|.|TRBJ2-3|TRBV3-1/TRBV3-2
CASSPDYYTDTQYF
TGTGCCAGCAGCCCCGACTATTACACAGATACGCAGTATTTT
>.|.|TRBJ2-7|TRBV11-2
CASSLIWSGEQYF
TGTGCCAGCAGCTTAATATGGTCGGGGGAGCAGTACTTC
>.|TRBD2|TRBJ2-7|TRBV29-1
CSVRIAGWGEQYF
TGCAGCGTTCGAATAGCGGGATGGGGGGAGCAGTACTTC
>.|.|TRBJ2-3|TRBV18
CASKRASVRTDTQYF
TGTGCCAGTAAGAGGGCTAGCGTACGCACAGATACGCAGTATTTT
>.|.|TRBJ2-1|TRBV10-3
CAISSPIPHNEQFF
TGTGCCATCAGTAGCCCGATACCTCACAATGAGCAGTTCTTC
>.|TRBD1|TRBJ2-3|TRBV7-2
CASSLAMTGLVWDTQYF
TGTGCCAGCAGCTTAGCGATGACAGGGCTCGTCTGGGATACGCAGTATTTT
>.|.|TRBJ2-5|TRBV27
CASRLGGGLQETQYF
TGTGCCAGCAGATTAGGAGGAGGGTTACAAGAGACCCAGTACTTC
>.|.|TRBJ2-1|TRBV2
CASGANEYNEQFF
TGTGCCAGCGGGGCGAACGAGTACAATGAGCAGTTCTTC
>.|TRBD2|TRBJ2-1|TRBV2
CADKREGIDEQFF
TGTGCCGACAAGCGGGAGGGCATTGATGAGCAGTTCTTC
>.|TRBD1|TRBJ1-5|TRBV19
CASRYGTGGTQPQHF
TGTGCCAGCCGCTACGGGACAGGGGGTACTCAGCCCCAGCATTTT
>.|.|TRBJ1-1|TRBV27
CASCREWSEAFF
TGTGCCAGCTGCAGGGAATGGAGTGAAGCTTTCTTT
>once|TRBD1|TRBJ1-5|TRBV6-5
CASSPPDRSRQPQHF
TGTGCCAGCAGTCCCCCGGACAGGAGTCGACAGCCCCAGCATTTT
>many|.|TRBJ1-4|TRBV6-2/TRBV6-3
CASSTEGVSNEKLFF
TGTGCCAGCAGTACCGAGGGGGTGTCTAATGAAAAACTGTTTTTT
>.|TRBD1|TRBJ2-7|TRBV6-5
CASRIADRGIYEQYF
TGTGCCAGCAGAATAGCGGACAGGGGCATCTACGAGCAGTACTTC
>.|.|TRBJ1-6|TRBV11-2
CASSLGGTNYNSPLHF
TGTGCCAGCAGCTTAGGGGGGACAAATTATAATTCACCCCTCCACTTT
>.|.|TRBJ1-2|TRBV28
CASSLLSRSYGYTF
TGTGCCAGCAGTTTACTCAGCAGGTCCTATGGCTACACCTTC
>.|TRBD1|TRBJ2-6|TRBV7-9
CASGEGQGAGANVLTF
TGTGCCAGCGGAGAGGGACAGGGTGCTGGGGCCAACGTCCTGACTTTC
>.|.|TRBJ1-5|TRBV19
CASSTLGAHQPQHF
TGTGCCAGTAGTACGCTGGGGGCCCATCAGCCCCAGCATTTT
>.|TRBD2|TRBJ2-1|TRBV19
CASNLGLAGVGEQFF
TGTGCCAGTAACCTTGGACTAGCGGGAGTTGGAGAGCAGTTCTTC
>.|.|TRBJ1-4|TRBV7-2
CASSRSTGEKLFF
TGTGCCAGCAGTAGATCTACCGGGGAAAAACTGTTTTTT
>.|TRBD1|TRBJ1-2|TRBV5-1
CASSQRTGGPANYGYTF
TGCGCCAGCAGTCAGAGGACAGGGGGCCCAGCTAACTATGGCTACACCTTC
>.|.|TRBJ1-5|TRBV28
CASSSARGGGNQPQHF
TGTGCCAGCAGTTCCGCCCGGGGTGGGGGCAATCAGCCCCAGCATTTT
>.|TRBD1|TRBJ2-7|TRBV2
CAKNEMGQPTYEQYF
TGTGCCAAGAACGAAATGGGACAGCCGACCTACGAGCAGTACTTC
>.|TRBD2|TRBJ2-5|TRBV4-1
CASSPLGGLAGEAQYF
TGCGCCAGCAGCCCCCTTGGCGGACTAGCGGGAGAGGCCCAGTACTTC
>.|TRBD2|TRBJ2-1|TRBV2
CASSGSGRTKFF
TGTGCCAGCAGCGGGAGCGGGAGGACGAAGTTCTTC
>.|.|TRBJ2-7|TRBV19
CASSITGNYEQYF
TGTGCCAGTAGTATAACAGGGAACTACGAGCAGTACTTC
>.|TRBD1|TRBJ1-4|TRBV4-2
CASSRPGQGNEKLFF
TGTGCCAGCAGCCGCCCGGGACAGGGGAATGAAAAACTGTTTTTT
>.|TRBD1|TRBJ2-1|TRBV10-3
CAIRGTALYNEQFF
TGTGCCATCAGAGGGACAGCCCTCTACAATGAGCAGTTCTTC
>.|.|TRBJ1-1|TRBV5-8
CASSPSVRGTEAFF
TGTGCCAGCAGCCCGTCGGTACGAGGGACTGAAGCTTTCTTT
>.|TRBD2|TRBJ2-3|TRBV9
CASSLGTSGQADTQYF
TGTGCCAGCAGCCTGGGGACTAGCGGGCAGGCAGATACGCAGTATTTT
>.|.|TRBJ1-5|TRBV18
CASQDRRNQPQHF
TGTGCCAGTCAGGACAGACGCAATCAGCCCCAGCATTTT